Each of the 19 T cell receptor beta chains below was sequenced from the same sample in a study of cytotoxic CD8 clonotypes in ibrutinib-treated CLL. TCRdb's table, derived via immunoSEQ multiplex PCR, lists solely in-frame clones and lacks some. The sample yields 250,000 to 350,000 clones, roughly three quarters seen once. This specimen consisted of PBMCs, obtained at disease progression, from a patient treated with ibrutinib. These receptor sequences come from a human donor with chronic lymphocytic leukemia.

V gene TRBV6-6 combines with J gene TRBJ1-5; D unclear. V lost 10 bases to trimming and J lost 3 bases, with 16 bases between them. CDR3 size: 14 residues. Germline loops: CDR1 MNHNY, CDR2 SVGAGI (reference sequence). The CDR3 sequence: CATLGASPNQPQHF. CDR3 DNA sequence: TGTGCCACCCTTGGAGCGAGCCCCAATCAGCCCCAGCATTTT.

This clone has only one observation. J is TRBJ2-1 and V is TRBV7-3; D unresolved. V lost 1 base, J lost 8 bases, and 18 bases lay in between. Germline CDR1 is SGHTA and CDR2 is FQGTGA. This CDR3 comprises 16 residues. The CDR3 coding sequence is TGTGCCAGCAGCTTAAGACCCCAAAGCGCTTCCGATGAGCAGTTCTTC. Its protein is CASSLRPQSASDEQFF.

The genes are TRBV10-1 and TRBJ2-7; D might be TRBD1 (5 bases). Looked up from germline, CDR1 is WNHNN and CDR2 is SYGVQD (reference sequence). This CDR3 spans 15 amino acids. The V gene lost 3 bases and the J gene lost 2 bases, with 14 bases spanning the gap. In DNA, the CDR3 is TGCGCCAGCAGTGAAGGGGCCAGCTCCCCCTACGAGCAGTACTTC. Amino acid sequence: CASSEGASSPYEQYF.

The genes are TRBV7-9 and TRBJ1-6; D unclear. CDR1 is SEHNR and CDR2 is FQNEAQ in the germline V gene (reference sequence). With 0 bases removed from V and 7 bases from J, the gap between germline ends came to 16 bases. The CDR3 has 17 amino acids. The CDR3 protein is CASSLALTGLRNSPLHF. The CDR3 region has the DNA TGTGCCAGCAGCTTAGCTTTGACGGGCTTGAGAAATTCACCCCTCCACTTT.

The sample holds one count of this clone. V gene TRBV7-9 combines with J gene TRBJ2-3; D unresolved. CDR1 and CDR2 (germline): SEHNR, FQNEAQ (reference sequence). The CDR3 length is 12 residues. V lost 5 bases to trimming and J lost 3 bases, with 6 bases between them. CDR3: CASSHQTDTQYF. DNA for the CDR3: TGTGCCAGCAGCCACCAGACAGATACGCAGTATTTT.

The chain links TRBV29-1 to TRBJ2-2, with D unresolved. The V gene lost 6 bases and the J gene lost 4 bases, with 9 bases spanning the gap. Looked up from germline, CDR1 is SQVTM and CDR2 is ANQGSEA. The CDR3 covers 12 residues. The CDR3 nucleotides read TGCAGCGTACAGCGCCTCACCGGGGAGCTGTTTTTT. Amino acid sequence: CSVQRLTGELFF.

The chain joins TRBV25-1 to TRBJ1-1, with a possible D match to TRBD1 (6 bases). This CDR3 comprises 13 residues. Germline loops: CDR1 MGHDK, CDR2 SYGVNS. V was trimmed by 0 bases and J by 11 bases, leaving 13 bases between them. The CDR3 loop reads CASSEYRLGAAFF. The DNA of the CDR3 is TGTGCCAGCAGTGAATATAGGTTGGGGGCGGCTTTCTTT.

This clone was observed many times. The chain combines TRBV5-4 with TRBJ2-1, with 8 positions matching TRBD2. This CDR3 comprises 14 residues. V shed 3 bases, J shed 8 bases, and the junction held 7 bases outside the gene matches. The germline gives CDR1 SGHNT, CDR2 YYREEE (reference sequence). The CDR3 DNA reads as TGTGCCAGCAGCTCGGGACTAGAGGTCTATGAGCAGTTCTTC. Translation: CASSSGLEVYEQFF.

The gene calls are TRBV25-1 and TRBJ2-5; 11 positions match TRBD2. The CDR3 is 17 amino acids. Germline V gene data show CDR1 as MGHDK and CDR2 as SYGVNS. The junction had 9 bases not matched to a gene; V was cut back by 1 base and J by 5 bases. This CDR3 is CASSELAGGPSLETQYF. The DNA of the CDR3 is TGTGCCAGCAGTGAATTAGCGGGAGGGCCGTCTTTGGAGACCCAGTACTTC.

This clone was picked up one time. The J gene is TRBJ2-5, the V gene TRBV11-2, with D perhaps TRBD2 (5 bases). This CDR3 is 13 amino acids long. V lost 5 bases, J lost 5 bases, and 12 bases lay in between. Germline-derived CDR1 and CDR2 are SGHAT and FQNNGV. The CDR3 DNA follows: TGTGCCAGCAGCCGAGGGCACGGCGAGACCCAGTACTTC. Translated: CASSRGHGETQYF.

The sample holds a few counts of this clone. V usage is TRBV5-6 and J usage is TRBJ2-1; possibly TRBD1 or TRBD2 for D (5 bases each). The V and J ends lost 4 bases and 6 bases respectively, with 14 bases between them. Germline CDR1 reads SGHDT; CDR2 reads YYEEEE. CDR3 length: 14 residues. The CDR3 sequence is CASSAGTLGNEQFF. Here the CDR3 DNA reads TGTGCCAGCAGCGCCGGGACCCTCGGCAATGAGCAGTTCTTC.

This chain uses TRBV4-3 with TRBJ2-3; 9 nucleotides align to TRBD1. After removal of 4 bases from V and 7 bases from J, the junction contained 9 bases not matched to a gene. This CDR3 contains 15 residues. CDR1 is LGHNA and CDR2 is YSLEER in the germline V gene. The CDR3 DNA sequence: TGCGCCAGCAGCCCGGGACAGGGAATATTAAATACGCAGTATTTT. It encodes CASSPGQGILNTQYF.

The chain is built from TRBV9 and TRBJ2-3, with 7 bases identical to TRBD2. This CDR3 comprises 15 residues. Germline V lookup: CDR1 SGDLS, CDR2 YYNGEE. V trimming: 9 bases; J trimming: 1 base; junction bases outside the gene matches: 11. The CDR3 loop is CAISIRTRCTDTQYF. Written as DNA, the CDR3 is TGTGCCATCTCCATCAGGACTAGATGCACAGATACGCAGTATTTT.

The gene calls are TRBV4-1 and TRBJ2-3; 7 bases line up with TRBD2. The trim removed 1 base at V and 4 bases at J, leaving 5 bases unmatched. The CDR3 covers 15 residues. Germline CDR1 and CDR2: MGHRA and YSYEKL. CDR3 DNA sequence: TGCGCCAGCAGCCAAGGTCTAGCGGAAGCAGATACGCAGTATTTT. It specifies CASSQGLAEADTQYF.

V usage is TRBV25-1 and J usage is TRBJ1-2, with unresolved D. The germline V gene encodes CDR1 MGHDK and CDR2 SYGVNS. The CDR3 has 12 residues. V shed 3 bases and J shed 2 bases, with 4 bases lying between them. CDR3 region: CASSDVNYGYTF. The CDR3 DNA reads TGTGCCAGCAGTGATGTGAACTATGGCTACACCTTC.

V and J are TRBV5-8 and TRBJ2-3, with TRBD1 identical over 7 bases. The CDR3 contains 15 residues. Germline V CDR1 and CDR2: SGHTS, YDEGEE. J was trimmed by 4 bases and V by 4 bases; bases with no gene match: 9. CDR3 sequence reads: CASSTGTASADTQYF. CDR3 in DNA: TGTGCCAGCAGCACCGGGACAGCATCTGCAGATACGCAGTATTTT.

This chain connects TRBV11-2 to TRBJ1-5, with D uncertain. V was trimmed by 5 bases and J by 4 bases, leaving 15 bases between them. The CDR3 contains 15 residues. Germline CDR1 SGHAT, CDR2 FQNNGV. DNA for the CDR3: TGTGCCAGCAGCCTCACGGATGGTACGAATCAGCCCCAGCATTTT. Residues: CASSLTDGTNQPQHF. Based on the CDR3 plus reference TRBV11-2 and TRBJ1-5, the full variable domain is EAGVAQSPRYKIIEKRQSVAFWCNPISGHATLYWYQQILGQGPKLLIQFQNNGVVDDSQLPKDRFSAERLKGVDSTLKIQPAKLEDSAVYLCASSLTDGTNQPQHFGDGTRLSIL.

The CDR3 loop reads CASSLEEASQQYF. The CDR3 nucleotides read TGTGCCAGCAGCTTAGAGGAGGCGTCGCAGCAGTACTTC. V is TRBV11-3 and J is TRBJ2-7, with D possibly being TRBD2 (5 bases). Germline-derived CDR1 and CDR2 are SGHNT and YENEEA. The germline V and J ends were trimmed by 0 bases and 8 bases, with 11 bases remaining between them. The CDR3 loop spans 13 amino acids.

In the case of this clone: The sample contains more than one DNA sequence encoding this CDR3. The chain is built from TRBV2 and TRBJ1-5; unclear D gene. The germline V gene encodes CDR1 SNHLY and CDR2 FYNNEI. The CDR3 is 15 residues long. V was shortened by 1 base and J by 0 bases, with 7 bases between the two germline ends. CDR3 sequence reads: CASSEVGASNQPQHF. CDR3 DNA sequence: TGTGCCAGCAGTGAAGTAGGTGCTAGCAATCAGCCCCAGCATTTT.